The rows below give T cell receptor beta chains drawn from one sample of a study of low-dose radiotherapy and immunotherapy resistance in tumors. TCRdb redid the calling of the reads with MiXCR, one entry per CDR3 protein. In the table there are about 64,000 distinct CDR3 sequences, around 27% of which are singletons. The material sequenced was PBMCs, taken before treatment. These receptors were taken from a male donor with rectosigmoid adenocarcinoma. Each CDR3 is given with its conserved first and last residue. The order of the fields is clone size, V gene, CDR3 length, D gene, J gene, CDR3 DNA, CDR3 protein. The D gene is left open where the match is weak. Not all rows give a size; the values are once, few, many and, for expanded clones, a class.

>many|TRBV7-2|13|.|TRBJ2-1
TGTGCCAGCAGCTTATTGGAGGATCTTGAGCAGTTCTTC
CASSLLEDLEQFF
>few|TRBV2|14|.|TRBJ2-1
TGTGCCAGCAGTGGGTTGTCGGGGTTGGGTGAGCAGTTCTTC
CASSGLSGLGEQFF
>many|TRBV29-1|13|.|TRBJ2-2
TGCAGCGTTGACAGGGTCGACACCGGGGAGCTGTTTTTT
CSVDRVDTGELFF
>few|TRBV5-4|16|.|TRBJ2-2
.
CASSSSGGRTGELFFF
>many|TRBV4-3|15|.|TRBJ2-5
TGCGCCAGCAGCCAAGGACTAGTTTCACAAGAGACCCAGTACTTC
CASSQGLVSQETQYF
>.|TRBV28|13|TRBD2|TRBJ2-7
TGTGCCAGCAGTTATTCGGGGGGGAACGAGCAGTACTTC
CASSYSGGNEQYF
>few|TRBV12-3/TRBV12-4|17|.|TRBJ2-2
TGTGCCAGCACCCCACTACCGGGCCGCGCGAACACCGGGGAGCTGTTTTTT
CASTPLPGRANTGELFF
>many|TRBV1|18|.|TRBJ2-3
TGCACCAGCAGCCAAGATGGGACTAGCGGGGGGCTCGTTGATACGCAGTATTTT
CTSSQDGTSGGLVDTQYF
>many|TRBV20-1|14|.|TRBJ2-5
TGCAGTGCTAGAGCCCCACAGGTTCAAGAGACCCAGTACTTC
CSARAPQVQETQYF
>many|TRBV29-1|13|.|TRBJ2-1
TGCAGCGTTGAAGGGGAGTCCTACAATGAGCAGTTCTTC
CSVEGESYNEQFF
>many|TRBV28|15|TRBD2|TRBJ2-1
TGTGCCAGCAGTCGACTAGCGGGGGGGTACAATGAGCAGTTCTTC
CASSRLAGGYNEQFF
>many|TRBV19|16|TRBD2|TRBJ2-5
TGTGCCAGTAGGGGACTAGCGGGGGGGTTCCAAGAGACCCAGTACTTC
CASRGLAGGFQETQYF
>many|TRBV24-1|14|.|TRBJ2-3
TGTGCCACCAGTGGAGGACGGGGCACAGATACGCAGTATTTT
CATSGGRGTDTQYF
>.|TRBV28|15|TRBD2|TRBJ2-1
TGTGCCAGCAGCCCGGGACTAGCGGGATTAAATGAGCAGTTCTTC
CASSPGLAGLNEQFF
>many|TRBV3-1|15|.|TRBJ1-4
TGTGCCAGCAGCCAAGATTCCACGCCGGGGGAAAAACTGTTTTTT
CASSQDSTPGEKLFF
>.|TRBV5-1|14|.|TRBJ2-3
TGCGCCAGCAGCGCAGACGGTTACACAGATACGCAGTATTTT
CASSADGYTDTQYF
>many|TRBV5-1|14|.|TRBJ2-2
TGTGCCAGCAGCTTAGTGACAGCGGCCGGGGAGCTGTTTTTT
CASSLVTAAGELFF
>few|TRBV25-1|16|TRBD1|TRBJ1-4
TGTGCCAGCAGTGCTGGGACAGGGGCTCTTAATGAAAAACTGTTTTTT
CASSAGTGALNEKLFF
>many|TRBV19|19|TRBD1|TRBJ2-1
TGTGCCAGTTGGGGTAGTTCGGACAGGGGCCCGATCCCCTACAATGAGCAGTTCTTC
CASWGSSDRGPIPYNEQFF
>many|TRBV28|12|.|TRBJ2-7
TGTGCCAGCAGTTTTCCCCTCTACGAGCAGTACTTC
CASSFPLYEQYF
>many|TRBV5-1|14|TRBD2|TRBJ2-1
TGCGCCAGCAGCCACCAGACTAGCACGAATGAGCAGTTCTTC
CASSHQTSTNEQFF
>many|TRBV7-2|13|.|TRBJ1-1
TGTGCCAGCAGCTCTAGCATGAACACTGAAGCTTTCTTT
CASSSSMNTEAFF
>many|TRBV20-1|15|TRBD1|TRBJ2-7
TGCAGTGCTAGAGGGACAGGGCCAAACATCATCGAGCAGTACTTC
CSARGTGPNIIEQYF
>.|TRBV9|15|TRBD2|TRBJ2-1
TGTGCCAGCAGCTCAGTGGGAGGGGCCTACAATGAGCAGTTCTTC
CASSSVGGAYNEQFF
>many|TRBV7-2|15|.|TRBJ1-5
TGTGCCAGCAGCTTAGTGGGAGGGTTAAATCAGCCCCAGCATTTT
CASSLVGGLNQPQHF
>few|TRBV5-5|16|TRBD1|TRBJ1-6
TGTGCCAGCAGACCTCAGGGGGCCTCCTATAATTCACCCCTCCACTTT
CASRPQGASYNSPLHF
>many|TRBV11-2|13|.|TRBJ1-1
TGTGCCAGCAGCTTAGTCCCGAACACTGAAGCTTTCTTT
CASSLVPNTEAFF
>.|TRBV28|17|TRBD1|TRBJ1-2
TGTGCCAGCAGTTTAAGCCAGGGGGCGTCAGTTTCCAATGGCTACACCTTC
CASSLSQGASVSNGYTF
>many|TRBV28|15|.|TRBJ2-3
TGTGCCAGCAGCCTCCCTGTGCGTAGCACAGATACGCAGTATTTT
CASSLPVRSTDTQYF
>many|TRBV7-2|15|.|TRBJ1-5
TGTGCCAGCAGCTTAGGGGGGGGACGCAATCAGCCCCAGCATTTT
CASSLGGGRNQPQHF
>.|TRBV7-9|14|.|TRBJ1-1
TGTGCCAGCAGCTTAGGACAGCCGGGCACTGAAGCTTTCTTT
CASSLGQPGTEAFF
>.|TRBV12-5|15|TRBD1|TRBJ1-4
TGTGCTAGTGGTCCGGGACAGGGGGTTGGTGAAAAACTGTTTTTT
CASGPGQGVGEKLFF
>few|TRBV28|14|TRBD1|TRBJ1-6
TGTGCCAGTAGGACAGGGGGGCGGAATTCACCCCTCCACTTT
CASRTGGRNSPLHF
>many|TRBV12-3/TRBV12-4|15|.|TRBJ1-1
TGTGCCAGCAGCTCTTACGCAGCTCTGAACACTGAAGCTTTCTTT
CASSSYAALNTEAFF
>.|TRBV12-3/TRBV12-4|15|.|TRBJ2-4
TGTGCCAGCAGTTTTGCGGGACTAGCCAAAAACATTCAGTACTTC
CASSFAGLAKNIQYF
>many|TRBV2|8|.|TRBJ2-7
TGTGCCACCTACGAGCAGTACTTC
CATYEQYF
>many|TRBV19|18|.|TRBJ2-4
TGTGCCAGTAGTTTAGGCCGGAGCATGGGCTCCAGGGAAAACATTCAGTACTTC
CASSLGRSMGSRENIQYF
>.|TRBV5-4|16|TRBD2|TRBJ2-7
TGTGCCAGCAGCTGGAGGGCTAGCGGGGGAAATGGGGAGCAGTACTTC
CASSWRASGGNGEQYF
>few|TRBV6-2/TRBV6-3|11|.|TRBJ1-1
TGTGCCAGCAGTTACGCGGGCGAAGCTTTCTTT
CASSYAGEAFF
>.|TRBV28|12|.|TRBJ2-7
TGTGCCAGCAGTAGGCCGGCCTACGAGCAGTACTTC
CASSRPAYEQYF
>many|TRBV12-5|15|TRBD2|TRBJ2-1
TGTGCTAGTGGACCGAGCGGGAGGGCCGGGAATGAGCAGTTCTTC
CASGPSGRAGNEQFF
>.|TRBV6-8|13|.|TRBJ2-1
TGTGCCAGCAGTTACAGTTACGGCAGTGAGCAGTTCTTC
CASSYSYGSEQFF
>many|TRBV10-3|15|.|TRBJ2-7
TGTGCCATCCGGGAGGGACAGGGATTTGGCTACGAGCAGTACTTC
CAIREGQGFGYEQYF
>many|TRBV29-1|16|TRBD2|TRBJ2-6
TGCAGCGTTGTCGCAGGGAGGGTAACTGGGGCCAACGTCCTGACTTTC
CSVVAGRVTGANVLTF
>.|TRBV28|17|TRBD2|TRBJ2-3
TGTGCCAGCAGTGGCCTCACTAGCGGGGGCTACACAGATACGCAGTATTTT
CASSGLTSGGYTDTQYF
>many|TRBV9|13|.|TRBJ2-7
TGTGCCAGCAGCGTCCGGCAGGGCGGGGAGCAGTACTTC
CASSVRQGGEQYF
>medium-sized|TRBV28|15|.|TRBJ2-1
TGTGCCAGCACCCAAGACTTTCAGCCCAGGAGTGAGCAGTTCTTC
CASTQDFQPRSEQFF
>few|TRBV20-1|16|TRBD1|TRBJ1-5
TGCAGTGCTAGAGATTACAGGGGAGTGGGCAATCAGCCCCAGCATTTT
CSARDYRGVGNQPQHF
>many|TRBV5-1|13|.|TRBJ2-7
TGCGCCAGCAGCCCTGGAATGGGGTACGAGCAGTACTTC
CASSPGMGYEQYF
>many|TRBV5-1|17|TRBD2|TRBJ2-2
TGCGCCAGCAGCTTGGGATCACGCGGGAGAGGCACCGGGGAGCTGTTTTTT
CASSLGSRGRGTGELFF
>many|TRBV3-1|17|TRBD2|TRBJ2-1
TGTGCCAGCAGCCCCGGACTAGCGGGTTACTCCTACAATGAGCAGTTCTTC
CASSPGLAGYSYNEQFF